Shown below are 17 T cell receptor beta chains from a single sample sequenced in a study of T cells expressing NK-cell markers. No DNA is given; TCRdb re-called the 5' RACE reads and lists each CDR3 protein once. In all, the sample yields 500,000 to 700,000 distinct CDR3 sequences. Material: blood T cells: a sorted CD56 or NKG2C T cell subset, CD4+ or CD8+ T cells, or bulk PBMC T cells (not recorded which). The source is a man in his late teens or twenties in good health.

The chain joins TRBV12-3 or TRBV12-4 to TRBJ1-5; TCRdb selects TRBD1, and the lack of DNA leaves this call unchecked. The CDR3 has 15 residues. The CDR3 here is CASSNRGDSNQPQHF.

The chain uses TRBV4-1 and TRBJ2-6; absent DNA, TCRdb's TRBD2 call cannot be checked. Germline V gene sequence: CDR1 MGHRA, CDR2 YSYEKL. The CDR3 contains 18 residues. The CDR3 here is CASSHGLAGVTGANVLTF.

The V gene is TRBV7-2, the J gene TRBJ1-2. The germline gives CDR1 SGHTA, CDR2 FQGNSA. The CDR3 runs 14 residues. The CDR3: CASNGKGPTGGYTF.

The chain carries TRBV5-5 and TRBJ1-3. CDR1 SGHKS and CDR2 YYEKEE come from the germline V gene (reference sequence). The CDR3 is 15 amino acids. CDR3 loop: CASSLEGAARNTIYF.

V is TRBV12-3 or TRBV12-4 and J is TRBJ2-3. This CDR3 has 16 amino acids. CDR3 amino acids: CASTSWDWVSTDTQYF.

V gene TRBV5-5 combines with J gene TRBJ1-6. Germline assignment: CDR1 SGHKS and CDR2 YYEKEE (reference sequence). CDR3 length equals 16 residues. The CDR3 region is CASSWGRNSYNSPLHF.

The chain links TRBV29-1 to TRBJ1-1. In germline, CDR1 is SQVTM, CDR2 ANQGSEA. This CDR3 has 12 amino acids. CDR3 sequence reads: CSAAFGGVGAFF.

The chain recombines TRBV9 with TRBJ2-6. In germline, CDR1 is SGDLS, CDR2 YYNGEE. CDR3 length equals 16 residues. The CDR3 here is CASSVDQISGANVLTF.

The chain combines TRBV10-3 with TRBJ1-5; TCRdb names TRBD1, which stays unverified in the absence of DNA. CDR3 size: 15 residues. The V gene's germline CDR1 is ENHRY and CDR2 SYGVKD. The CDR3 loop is CAISDTGTDYQPQHF.

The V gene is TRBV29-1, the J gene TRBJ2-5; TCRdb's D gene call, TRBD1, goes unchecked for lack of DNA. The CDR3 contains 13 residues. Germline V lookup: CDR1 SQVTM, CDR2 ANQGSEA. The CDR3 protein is CSVLRTDQETQYF.

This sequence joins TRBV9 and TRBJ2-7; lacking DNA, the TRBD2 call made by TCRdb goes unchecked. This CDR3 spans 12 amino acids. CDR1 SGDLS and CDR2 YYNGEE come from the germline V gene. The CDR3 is CASSVSEGPLYF.

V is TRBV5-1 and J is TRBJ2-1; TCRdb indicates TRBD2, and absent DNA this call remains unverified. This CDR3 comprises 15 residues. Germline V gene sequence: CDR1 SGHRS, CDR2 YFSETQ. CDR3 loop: CASSGGSGINSEQFF.

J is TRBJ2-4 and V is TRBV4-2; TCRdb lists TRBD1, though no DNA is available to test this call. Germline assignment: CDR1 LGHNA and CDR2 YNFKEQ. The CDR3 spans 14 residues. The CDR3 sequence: CASSQTPGVVIQYF.

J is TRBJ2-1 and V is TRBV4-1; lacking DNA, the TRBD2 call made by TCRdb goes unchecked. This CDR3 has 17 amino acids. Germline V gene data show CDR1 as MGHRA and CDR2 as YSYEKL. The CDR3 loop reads CASSPGLAASSYNEQFF.

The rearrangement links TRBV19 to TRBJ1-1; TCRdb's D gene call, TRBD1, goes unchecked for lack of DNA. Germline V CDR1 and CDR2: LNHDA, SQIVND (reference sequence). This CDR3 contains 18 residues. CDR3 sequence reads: CASKGQGAKVWVNTEAFF.

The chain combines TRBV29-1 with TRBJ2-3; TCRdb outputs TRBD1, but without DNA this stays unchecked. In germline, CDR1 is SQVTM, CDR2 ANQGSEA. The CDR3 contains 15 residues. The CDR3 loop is CSVAFTGQGGGTQYF.

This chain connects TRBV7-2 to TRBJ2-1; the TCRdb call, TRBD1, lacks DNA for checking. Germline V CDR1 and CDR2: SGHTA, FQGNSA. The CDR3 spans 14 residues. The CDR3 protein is CASSLVGSAYEQFF. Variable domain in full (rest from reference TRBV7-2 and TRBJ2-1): GAGVSQSPSNKVTEKGKDVELRCDPISGHTALYWYRQSLGQGLEFLIYFQGNSAPDKSGLPSDRFSAERTGGSVSTLTIQRTQQEDSAVYLCASSLVGSAYEQFFGPGTRLTVL.